The clone carrying this TCR beta chain has only a few counts. This sample is drawn from a study of CD8+CD57+ T cells in acquired aplastic anemia. Profiling that covered TCR beta VDJ and CDR3 relied on genomic DNA as its template. TCRdb re-analysed the reads in MiXCR, keeping a single row per CDR3 protein. The sample carries 110,000 or so distinct CDR3 sequences, 50% to 65% recorded once. Sequenced material: sorted CD4+, CD8+, or CD8+CD57+ T cells (not recorded which) from PBMCs. The source of this sequence is a human donor in good health, serving as a control.

CDR3 protein: CASSLARGGALDEQFF. In DNA form, the CDR3 reads TGTGCCAGCAGTTTAGCGCGGGGGGGGGCCCTTGATGAGCAGTTCTTC. V usage is TRBV12-3 or TRBV12-4 and J usage is TRBJ2-1; 9 nucleotides line up with TRBD2. Trimming took 0 bases from V and 8 from J; bases not matched to a gene: 8. This CDR3 spans 16 amino acids.